This T cell receptor (beta chain) was documented in a study of blood T cell repertoires in COVID-19. Overall study: Both acute and convalescent COVID-19 samples were obtained from the United States, Italy and Spain. PBMCs, B-cell-depleted T cells, or T cells were the source of the cDNA or gDNA that made up the material.

This CDR3 contains 15 residues. After removal of 3 bases from V and 6 bases from J, the junction contained 4 bases not matched to a gene. CDR1 is KGHSH and CDR2 is LQKENI in the germline V gene. Authors' analysis steps: Reference gene primer amplification yielded estimated nucleated cell counts. Assay used: immunoSEQ multiplex PCR; TCRdb lists only in-frame clones, some missing. V and J calls plus clone size are reproduced from that table; the DNA served to infer D and trimming. This sample has some 140,000 clones; about three quarters occur once, and the top ten carry under 15%. The J gene is TRBJ1-5, the V gene TRBV18, with 11 bases fitting TRBD1. The TCR originated in a man at least 80 years old with acute or convalescent COVID-19. Material: peripheral blood. Here the CDR3 reads CASSPGQGVGQPQHF. The CDR3 DNA is TGTGCCAGCTCACCGGGACAGGGGGTTGGTCAGCCCCAGCATTTT.